This T cell receptor (beta chain) emerged from a study of blood T cells in healthy people across ages. General observations from the study: Across samples, TCR beta diversity tracked strongly with naive T cell percentage. With unsorted PBMCs, a conclusive comparison of naive versus antigen-experienced cells was not possible.

In its sample, this clonotype was seen a few times. Its antigen is still unknown. Combining a sample-barcoded 5' primer with a J-beta primer mix, a second PCR ran for roughly 6 to 12 cycles. A template-switch adaptor that had 12 random nucleotides put a tag on each cDNA molecule. Each CDR3 protein gets one entry after TCRdb re-called the 5' RACE reads with MiXCR. The profile shows 1.5 million to 2 million distinct CDR3 sequences, roughly two fifths of them singletons. V dropped 7 bases and J dropped 2 bases, with 15 bases sitting between them. Germline values: CDR1 MNHEY, CDR2 SVGEGT. The CDR3 is 15 residues long.

This chain joins TRBV6-2 or TRBV6-3 and TRBJ2-1, with D perhaps TRBD1 (6 bases). The sequence derives from a human donor in good health. What was sequenced was blood. CDR3 region: CASTYAGVTYNEQFF. CDR3 DNA sequence: TGTGCCAGCACCTACGCAGGGGTGACCTACAATGAGCAGTTCTTC.